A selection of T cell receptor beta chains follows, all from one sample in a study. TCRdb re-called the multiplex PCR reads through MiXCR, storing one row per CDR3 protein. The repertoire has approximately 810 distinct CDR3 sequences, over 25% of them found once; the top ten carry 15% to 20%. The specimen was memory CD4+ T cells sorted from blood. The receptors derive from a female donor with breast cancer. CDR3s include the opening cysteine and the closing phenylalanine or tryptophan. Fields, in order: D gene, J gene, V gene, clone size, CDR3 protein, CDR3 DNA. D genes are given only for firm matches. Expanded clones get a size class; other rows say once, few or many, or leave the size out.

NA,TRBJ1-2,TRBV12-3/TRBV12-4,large,CASSFDSYGYTF,TGTGCCAGCAGTTTCGACAGCTATGGCTACACCTTC
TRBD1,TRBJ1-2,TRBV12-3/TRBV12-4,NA,CASSSTGETYGYTF,TGTGCCAGCAGCTCGACAGGGGAGACCTATGGCTACACCTTC
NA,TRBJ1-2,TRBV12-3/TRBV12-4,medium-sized,CASTPQQGLGYGYTF,TGTGCCAGCACCCCTCAACAGGGTTTGGGCTATGGCTACACCTTC
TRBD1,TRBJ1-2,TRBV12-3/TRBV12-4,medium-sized,CASSFGTGRGYTF,TGTGCCAGCAGTTTCGGGACAGGCCGTGGCTACACCTTC
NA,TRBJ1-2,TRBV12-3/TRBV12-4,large,CASSRTGQNYGYTF,TGTGCCAGCAGTCGTACAGGACAGAACTATGGCTACACCTTC
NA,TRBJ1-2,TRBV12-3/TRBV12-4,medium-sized,CASSFGRGYGYTF,TGTGCCAGCAGTTTCGGCAGGGGCTATGGCTACACCTTC
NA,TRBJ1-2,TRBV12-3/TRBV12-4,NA,CASSQEAYGYTF,TGTGCCAGCAGCCAAGAGGCCTATGGCTACACCTTC
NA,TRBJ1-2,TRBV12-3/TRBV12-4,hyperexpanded,CASSLDRNYGYTF,TGTGCCAGCAGTTTAGACAGAAACTATGGCTACACCTTC
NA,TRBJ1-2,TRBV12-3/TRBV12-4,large,CASSLILGRYTF,TGTGCCAGCAGTTTAATTCTGGGGCGCTACACCTTC
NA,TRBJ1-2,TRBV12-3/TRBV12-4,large,CASSGPGTNYGYTF,TGTGCCAGCAGTGGTCCGGGAACTAACTATGGCTACACCTTC
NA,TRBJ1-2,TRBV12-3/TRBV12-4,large,CASSQGIRGYTF,TGTGCCAGCAGCCAGGGTATTCGGGGCTACACCTTC
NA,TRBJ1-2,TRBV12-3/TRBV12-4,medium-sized,CASRDNREDGYTF,TGTGCCAGCAGAGACAACAGGGAGGATGGCTACACCTTC
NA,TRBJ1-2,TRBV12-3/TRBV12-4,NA,CASNGYTF,TGTGCCAGCAATGGCTACACCTTC
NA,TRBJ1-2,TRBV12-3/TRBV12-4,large,CASSLGLGVYYGYTF,TGTGCCAGCAGTTTAGGTTTAGGGGTGTACTATGGCTACACCTTC
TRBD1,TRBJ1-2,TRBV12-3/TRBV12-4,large,CASSYGQGYGYTF,TGTGCCAGCAGTTACGGACAGGGCTATGGCTACACCTTC
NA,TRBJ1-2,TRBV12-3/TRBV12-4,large,CASSFASYGYTF,TGTGCCAGCAGTTTCGCCTCCTATGGCTACACCTTC
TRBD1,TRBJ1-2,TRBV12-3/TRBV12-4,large,CASSLATGVLGYTF,TGTGCCAGCAGTTTAGCGACAGGGGTGTTGGGCTACACCTTC
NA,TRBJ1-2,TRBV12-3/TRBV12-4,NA,CATGTSNYGYTF,TGTGCCACCGGGACATCTAACTATGGCTACACCTTC
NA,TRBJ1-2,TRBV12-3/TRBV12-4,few,CASSLVAEANYGYTF,TGTGCCAGCAGTTTAGTAGCGGAAGCTAACTATGGCTACACCTTC
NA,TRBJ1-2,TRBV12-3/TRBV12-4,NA,CASSSRVAMATPF,TGTGCCAGCAGTTCCAGGGTAGCTATGGCTACACCGTTC
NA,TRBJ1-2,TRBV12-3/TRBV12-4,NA,CASTMGHNYGYTF,TGTGCCAGCACCATGGGACATAACTATGGCTACACCTTC
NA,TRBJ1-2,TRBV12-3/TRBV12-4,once,CASSHQTGGTYGYTF,TGTGCCAGCAGTCACCAGACCGGTGGAACCTATGGCTACACCTTC
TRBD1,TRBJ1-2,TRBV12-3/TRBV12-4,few,CASYDRETYGYTF,TGTGCCAGTTACGACAGGGAAACCTATGGCTACACCTTC
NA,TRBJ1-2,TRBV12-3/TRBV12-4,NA,CASRGQDYGYTF,TGTGCCAGCAGAGGACAAGACTATGGCTACACCTTC
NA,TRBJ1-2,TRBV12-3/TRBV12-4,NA,CASSPGDYGYTF,TGTGCCAGCAGTCCAGGGGACTATGGCTACACCTTC